What follows describes a single TCR beta chain. Adults between about 18 and 89 years of age took part from 20 to 25 US areas. Trimming took 5 bases from V and 4 from J; bases not matched to a gene: 2. CDR3 length: 16 residues. CDR1 and CDR2 (germline): MDHEN, SYDVKM. The source of the sample is a study of blood T cell repertoires in COVID-19. Study context: Recovery among Cohort 3 donors was established by two negative PCRs, clearance, or symptom resolution.

In the source study's methods: The authors estimated nucleated cell counts from reference gene primer amplification. Here immunoSEQ multiplex PCR was the method, and the copy in TCRdb shows in-frame clones only, minus some. That table gives V, J and clone size, and the DNA gave D and trimming. The sample holds about 400,000 clones, more than 70% seen once. Sequences were obtained from PBMCs or T cells enriched from blood (not recorded which). The clonotype originates from a man aged 35 to 55 in a cohort exposed to, infected with or recovered from COVID-19 (not recorded which). The rearrangement joins TRBV28 to TRBJ2-1; 16 bases agree with TRBD2. CDR3 region: CASSGGLAGGYNEQFF. The CDR3 region has the DNA TGTGCCAGCAGTGGGGGACTAGCGGGAGGGTACAATGAGCAGTTCTTC.